The source of this T cell receptor beta chain is a study of cytomegalovirus exposure and HLA in healthy donors. Sequencing was performed with immunoSEQ multiplex PCR; in TCRdb, only in-frame clones are kept and a portion is missing. The repertoire holds some 330,000 clones, with 86% as singletons. Study-wide results and caveats: The classifier, whose performance was assessed in both the original and validation cohorts, reportedly diagnosed cytomegalovirus status with high specificity and sensitivity.

This clone was seen only a few times. Its antigen is not known. Trimming took off 6 bases at V and 7 bases at J, with 19 bases between the two ends. This CDR3 spans 14 amino acids. The germline V gene encodes CDR1 MNHNY and CDR2 SVGAGI (reference sequence). The chain links TRBV6-6 to TRBJ2-7; a weak D match, TRBD2 (6 bases). The sequence came from a woman aged 18-29 years in good health and CMV-seronegative. Sequences were obtained from PBMCs. The CDR3 sequence: CASRNSGSLWEQYF. The CDR3 region has the DNA TGTGCCAGCAGGAATAGCGGTTCCCTTTGGGAGCAGTACTTC.